These 20 T cell receptor beta chains were sequenced from one sample in a study of cytomegalovirus exposure and HLA in healthy donors. Researchers ran the PCR with 60 Vbeta and 13 Jbeta primers. The data were produced by immunoSEQ multiplex PCR, yet TCRdb's version contains in-frame clones alone and is incomplete. This table holds 150,000 to 180,000 clones, roughly three quarters found once. Sequencing was done on a sample of PBMCs. These TCRs come from a man aged 30 to 45 in good health and CMV-seropositive.

This chain uses TRBV5-8 with TRBJ2-7; weak D call: TRBD2 (6 bases). Germline CDR1 reads SGHTS; CDR2 reads YDEGEE. This CDR3 contains 14 residues. V dropped 4 bases and J dropped 3 bases, with 14 bases sitting between them. The CDR3 nucleotides read TGTGCCAGCAGCCACACCGGGACTGGCTACGAGCAGTACTTC. This gives the protein CASSHTGTGYEQYF.

CDR3 bases: TGTGCCAGCAGTCAACAGGGCGACGGGGAGCTGTTTTTT. It specifies CASSQQGDGELFF. The chain combines TRBV27 with TRBJ2-2; tentatively, D is TRBD1 (6 bases). The germline CDR1 and CDR2 sequences are MNHEY and SMNVEV (reference sequence). This CDR3 is 13 amino acids long. V was cut by 5 bases and J by 7 bases, with 11 bases left in between.

The chain has TRBV29-1 and TRBJ1-4, with D maybe TRBD1 (6 bases). CDR1 and CDR2 from the germline V gene are SQVTM and ANQGSEA. The CDR3 loop spans 13 amino acids. Trimming cost V 7 bases and J 8 bases, with 17 bases left between them. The CDR3 spells CSGWAGEGEKLFF. CDR3 DNA: TGCAGCGGGTGGGCAGGGGAGGGCGAAAAACTGTTTTTT.

The rearrangement links TRBV14 to TRBJ1-4, with unresolved D. Germline V CDR1 and CDR2: SGHDN, FVKESK. CDR3 length: 16 residues. V was pared by 0 bases and J by 5 bases, with 13 bases between. The CDR3 region is CASSQDHGGENEKLFF. CDR3 DNA sequence: TGTGCCAGCAGCCAAGATCACGGCGGCGAGAATGAAAAACTGTTTTTT.

In regard to this clone: One end of the junction does not line up with germline, which may come from a read error. CDR3 loop: CASSDPGLTTNF. CDR3 DNA sequence: TGTGCCAGCAGTGATCCGGGACTCACGACCAACTTC. The chain has TRBV6-1 and TRBJ2-7; D perhaps matches TRBD2 (6 bases). CDR1 and CDR2 (germline): MNHNS, SASEGT. The CDR3 length is 12 residues.

CDR3 DNA: TGTGCCTGGAGTCTGAGGACGGACGGGAGGGGGAACTACGAGCAGTACTTC. Its protein product is CAWSLRTDGRGNYEQYF. The chain carries TRBV30 and TRBJ2-7; 8 bases map to TRBD2. The length of the CDR3 is 17 residues. With 2 bases clipped from V and 3 bases from J, the junction kept 15 bases outside the gene matches. The germline gives CDR1 GTSNPN, CDR2 SVGIG (reference sequence).

The chain has TRBV5-1 and TRBJ2-3, with 10 bases that match TRBD2. The V gene's germline CDR1 is SGHRS and CDR2 YFSETQ. Trimming removed 0 bases from V and 3 bases from J; junction bases left unmatched: 10. This CDR3 comprises 18 residues. CDR3 sequence (DNA): TGCGCCAGCAGCTTGGCCGGGACTAGCGCGCCGCGAACAGATACGCAGTATTTT. Its translation is CASSLAGTSAPRTDTQYF.

The chain couples TRBV7-3 to TRBJ2-7, with 7 bases identical to TRBD1. J was trimmed by 3 bases and V by 5 bases; bases with no gene match: 10. Germline CDR1 SGHTA, CDR2 FQGTGA. This CDR3 is built from 15 residues. CDR3 coding DNA: TGTGCCAGCAGCGAAACCGGGACAGAAAACTACGAGCAGTACTTC. Encoded protein: CASSETGTENYEQYF. Full variable domain (missing parts from reference TRBV7-3 and TRBJ2-7): GAGVSQTPSNKVTEKGKYVELRCDPISGHTALYWYRQSLGQGPEFLIYFQGTGAADDSGLPNDRFFAVRPEGSVSTLKIQRTERGDSAVYLCASSETGTENYEQYFGPGTRLTVT.

This chain connects TRBV15 to TRBJ2-5; possibly TRBD1 for D (5 bases). Germline loops: CDR1 LNHNV, CDR2 YYDKDF (reference sequence). V gave up 0 bases and J gave up 5 bases, with 19 bases separating them. The CDR3 contains 17 residues. The CDR3 here is CATSRDRDLQGQETQYF. The CDR3 DNA reads TGTGCCACCAGCAGAGATCGTGATCTCCAGGGCCAGGAGACCCAGTACTTC. The complete variable domain, with remaining parts taken from reference TRBV15 and TRBJ2-5, reads DAMVIQNPRYQVTQFGKPVTLSCSQTLNHNVMYWYQQKSSQAPKLLFHYYDKDFNNEADTPDNFQSRRPNTSFCFLDIRSPGLGDTAMYLCATSRDRDLQGQETQYFGPGTRLLVL.

This sequence joins TRBV25-1 and TRBJ2-6; D ambiguous. CDR1 is MGHDK, CDR2 SYGVNS, per germline. The CDR3 runs to 15 residues. The V gene lost 1 base and the J gene lost 0 bases, with 4 bases spanning the gap. The CDR3 reads CASSEFSSGANVLTF. The CDR3 bases are TGTGCCAGCAGTGAATTCAGCTCTGGGGCCAACGTCCTGACTTTC.

This clone was picked up one time. The chain couples TRBV28 to TRBJ1-1; 8 bases align to TRBD1. The length of the CDR3 is 15 residues. V trimming: 7 bases; J trimming: 6 bases; junction bases outside the gene matches: 13. Germline V lookup: CDR1 MDHEN, CDR2 SYDVKM. This CDR3 reads CASNEPGQAGSEAFF. Here the CDR3 DNA reads TGTGCCAGCAACGAACCGGGACAGGCGGGATCTGAAGCTTTCTTT.

J is TRBJ2-3 and V is TRBV2; D remains ambiguous. Trimming left V 5 bases short and J 7 bases short, with 10 bases between. This CDR3 has 12 residues. Germline V gene lookup returns CDR1 SNHLY and CDR2 FYNNEI. The CDR3: CASSISPNTQYF. The CDR3 DNA is TGTGCCAGCAGTATTTCCCCAAATACGCAGTATTTT.

This CDR3 reads CASVNPGQGAGNTIYF. Here the CDR3 DNA reads TGTGCCAGCGTTAATCCGGGACAGGGGGCTGGAAACACCATATATTTT. V is TRBV2 and J is TRBJ1-3, with 11 bases aligning to TRBD1. Germline CDR1 and CDR2: SNHLY and FYNNEI. The CDR3 has 16 residues. Unmatched junction bases numbered 8, after V lost 8 bases and J lost 2 bases.

The rearrangement uses TRBV10-1 and TRBJ2-3, with D possibly matching TRBD2 (6 bases). Trimming left V 6 bases short and J 1 base short, with 17 bases between. There are 16 residues in the CDR3. The germline V gene encodes CDR1 WNHNN and CDR2 SYGVQD (reference sequence). CDR3 amino acids: CASRPFGRDCTDTQYF. The DNA of the CDR3 is TGCGCCAGCAGGCCCTTTGGGCGGGATTGCACAGATACGCAGTATTTT.

The rearrangement joins TRBV2 to TRBJ1-1; D is possibly TRBD1 (6 bases). Between the trimmed V and J ends, which lost 7 bases and 0 bases, there was a span of 12 bases. CDR3 length: 14 amino acids. Per the germline V gene, CDR1 is SNHLY and CDR2 is FYNNEI. The CDR3 reads CASIRTVMNTEAFF. The DNA for the CDR3 is TGTGCCAGCATTCGGACAGTAATGAACACTGAAGCTTTCTTT.

This clone has more than one count but fewer than ten. V usage is TRBV6-6 and J usage is TRBJ1-5; 8 bases are a match to TRBD1. This CDR3 has 16 residues. The junction had 6 bases not matched to a gene; V was cut back by 4 bases and J by 1 base. Looked up from germline, CDR1 is MNHNY and CDR2 is SVGAGI (reference sequence). The CDR3 here is CASSLKDRASNQPQHF. The CDR3 coding sequence is TGTGCCAGCAGTTTGAAGGACAGGGCGAGCAATCAGCCCCAGCATTTT.

This chain connects TRBV7-6 to TRBJ2-3, with a weak D call TRBD2 (6 bases). V was shortened by 8 bases and J by 5 bases, with 20 bases between the two germline ends. The CDR3 runs 15 residues. Germline V gene lookup returns CDR1 SGHVS and CDR2 FNYEAQ. The CDR3 here is CASGAGTPVQDTQYF. Here the CDR3 DNA reads TGTGCCAGCGGGGCCGGGACTCCGGTCCAAGATACGCAGTATTTT. The full variable domain, its missing parts supplied by reference TRBV7-6 and TRBJ2-3, is GAGVSQSPRYKVTKRGQDVALRCDPISGHVSLYWYRQALGQGPEFLTYFNYEAQQDKSGLPNDRFSAERPEGSISTLTIQRTEQRDSAMYRCASGAGTPVQDTQYFGPGTRLTVL.

Sample share makes this clone medium-sized. This chain joins TRBV6-6 and TRBJ2-7; D remains ambiguous. CDR1 is MNHNY, CDR2 SVGAGI, per germline (reference sequence). There are 11 residues in the CDR3. Trimming removed 6 bases from V and 7 bases from J, with 10 bases in between. The CDR3 region is CASSRSTEQYF. For the CDR3, the DNA is TGTGCCAGCAGCCGGTCTACTGAGCAGTACTTC.

Written as DNA, the CDR3 is TGTGCCAGCAGCTTAACTCTAGGCACCGGGGAGCTGTTTTTT. Its protein product is CASSLTLGTGELFF. This sequence joins TRBV7-3 and TRBJ2-2; D is uncertain. Germline lookup yields CDR1 SGHTA and CDR2 FQGTGA. CDR3 length: 14 residues. The V and J ends lost 0 bases and 4 bases respectively, with 6 bases between them.

This chain joins TRBV6-6 and TRBJ1-5; no clear D. V dropped 2 bases and J dropped 1 base, with 12 bases sitting between them. CDR1 and CDR2 (germline): MNHNY, SVGAGI (reference sequence). CDR3 length: 16 amino acids. The CDR3 coding sequence is TGTGCCAGCAGTTACGGAGGGCGGTCAAGCAATCAGCCCCAGCATTTT. This gives the protein CASSYGGRSSNQPQHF.